These 3 T cell receptor beta chains originate from one sample sequenced in a study of blood T cell repertoires in COVID-19. Data came from immunoSEQ multiplex PCR; TCRdb stores just in-frame clones and leaves some out. The sample lists some 210,000 clones, approximately 88% occurring once. The material sequenced was PBMCs or T cells enriched from blood (not recorded which). The receptors here all came from a man between 18 and 29 years old with acute COVID-19.

This clone is a singleton in its sample. The chain recombines TRBV6-1 with TRBJ1-1; the D gene is possibly TRBD1 (5 bases). V was trimmed by 1 base and J by 7 bases, leaving 16 bases between them. CDR1 is MNHNS and CDR2 is SASEGT in the germline V gene. This CDR3 spans 15 amino acids. This CDR3 reads CASSEEAAGRGEAFF. CDR3 nucleotide sequence: TGTGCCAGCAGTGAAGAAGCGGCAGGGAGGGGTGAAGCTTTCTTT.

The chain combines TRBV2 with TRBJ1-4; 8 positions match TRBD1. Trimming removed 8 bases from V and 5 bases from J; junction bases left unmatched: 7. Germline V gene lookup returns CDR1 SNHLY and CDR2 FYNNEI. The CDR3 has 14 amino acids. The CDR3 region has the DNA TGTGCCAGCGGAGGACAGGGAAAAAATGAAAAACTGTTTTTT. Encoded protein: CASGGQGKNEKLFF.

This chain connects TRBV19 to TRBJ2-1, with 7 bases lining up with TRBD1. CDR1 is LNHDA, CDR2 SQIVND, per germline (reference sequence). This CDR3 is 15 amino acids long. V lost 4 bases to trimming and J lost 2 bases; unmatched junction nucleotides: 5. The CDR3 here is CASSRAQGAYNEQFF. The CDR3 nucleotides read TGTGCCAGTAGTAGAGCCCAGGGGGCCTACAATGAGCAGTTCTTC.